This T cell receptor beta chain was obtained from a study of shared clonotypes between healthy human individuals. Study summary: A couple of female and a few male donors aged 18 to 49 were enrolled. Study-wide results and caveats: In the sorted subsets, rarefaction showed sequencing was incomplete despite large depth.

As defined, naive CD8 cells were CD45RO-negative and positively selected for CCR7, with terminally differentiated effector memory CD45RA+ cells excluded. Each subset's genomic DNA was shared equally among a number of immunoSEQ plates. Sequencing was performed with immunoSEQ multiplex PCR; in TCRdb, only in-frame clones are kept and a portion is missing. The sample includes about 2.1 million clones, 85% to 95% seen only once; the top ten take over 1.5%. In regard to this clone: The antigen is unknown.

The V and J ends lost 7 bases and 6 bases, in that order; junction bases with no gene match: 12. The CDR3 contains 16 residues. Germline V lookup: CDR1 SNHLY, CDR2 FYNNEI. This receptor was identified in a man aged 18 to 29 in good health. Some clones in this sample may be carry-over from other donors' samples. Sequenced material: naive CD8+ T cells from PBMCs. The chain combines TRBV2 with TRBJ2-2; 9 nucleotides line up with TRBD1. The CDR3 sequence: CASTPGPDRGPGELFF. The CDR3 DNA follows: TGTGCCAGCACCCCCGGACCGGACAGGGGCCCCGGGGAGCTGTTTTTT.